A single sample is the source of the 20 T cell receptor beta chains below, sequenced in a study of blood T cell repertoires in COVID-19. TCRdb keeps only in-frame clones here, not all; method: immunoSEQ multiplex PCR. Here the sample spans 50,000 to 70,000 clones, around nine tenths being singletons. The source material was peripheral blood. These receptors all stem from a man in his 60s with acute or convalescent COVID-19.

J is TRBJ2-2 and V is TRBV30, with 7 nucleotides matching TRBD1. Germline V gene lookup returns CDR1 GTSNPN and CDR2 SVGIG (reference sequence). The V and J ends lost 2 bases and 6 bases, in that order; junction bases with no gene match: 12. There are 16 residues in the CDR3. CDR3: CAWSRGQGVWAGELFF. CDR3 bases: TGTGCCTGGAGTCGTGGCCAGGGGGTATGGGCCGGGGAGCTGTTTTTT.

The chain is built from TRBV4-2 and TRBJ2-1; 7 bases fit TRBD2. The CDR3 is made up of 14 amino acids. Per the germline V gene, CDR1 is LGHNA and CDR2 is YNFKEQ. J lost 8 bases, V lost 1 base, and 5 bases had no gene match. This CDR3 is CASSQGAGVDEQFF. As DNA, the CDR3 is TGTGCCAGCAGCCAAGGGGCGGGAGTAGATGAGCAGTTCTTC.

The chain couples TRBV6-5 to TRBJ1-6; possible D gene TRBD1, 5 bases. Germline CDR1 MNHEY, CDR2 SVGAGI. The CDR3 sequence is 14 residues long. Trimming removed 8 bases from V and 9 bases from J, with 17 bases in between. The CDR3 spells CASGSGRESSPLHF. CDR3 sequence (DNA): TGTGCCAGCGGATCCGGCAGGGAAAGTTCACCCCTCCACTTT.

V usage is TRBV28 and J usage is TRBJ2-1, with 8 bases aligning to TRBD2. The ends lost 1 base at V and 5 bases at J; junction bases unmatched: 13. The length of the CDR3 is 18 residues. The germline gives CDR1 MDHEN, CDR2 SYDVKM. Here the CDR3 reads CASSLLAGSILINNEQFF. The CDR3 DNA sequence: TGTGCCAGCAGTTTATTAGCGGGATCAATACTGATAAACAATGAGCAGTTCTTC.

With respect to this clone: One junction end disagrees with the germline gene, perhaps due to a read error. The rearrangement uses TRBV19 and TRBJ2-1; 11 bases agree with TRBD2. The CDR3 runs 16 residues. From germline, CDR1 is LNHDA and CDR2 SQIVND (reference sequence). CDR3: CASRIAGGSVNNEQFF. The CDR3 coding sequence is TGTGCCAGTAGGATAGCGGGAGGGTCGGTAAACAATGAGCAGTTCTTC.

The gene calls are TRBV28 and TRBJ1-2, with a weak D call TRBD1 (5 bases). Trimming took 8 bases from V and 4 from J, leaving 14 bases between them. CDR3 length: 13 residues. Looked up from germline, CDR1 is MDHEN and CDR2 is SYDVKM. The CDR3: CASLSGAGYGYTF. The CDR3 region has the DNA TGTGCCAGCTTGAGCGGGGCCGGCTATGGCTACACCTTC.

The rearrangement links TRBV18 to TRBJ1-1; weak D call: TRBD1 (6 bases). V shed 3 bases and J shed 0 bases, with 14 bases lying between them. The CDR3 sequence is 16 residues long. Per germline, CDR1 KGHSH and CDR2 LQKENI. Written as DNA, the CDR3 is TGTGCCAGCTCACCCCTACAGGGCCAGGTGAACACTGAAGCTTTCTTT. As protein: CASSPLQGQVNTEAFF.

The rearrangement uses TRBV5-1 and TRBJ1-2; tentative D call: TRBD1 (5 bases). Germline values: CDR1 SGHRS, CDR2 YFSETQ. V shed 0 bases and J shed 4 bases, with 7 bases lying between them. The CDR3 consists of 13 residues. The CDR3: CASSLVGPYGYTF. CDR3 DNA: TGCGCCAGCAGCTTGGTGGGGCCCTATGGCTACACCTTC.

This chain connects TRBV5-1 to TRBJ1-2, with D possibly matching TRBD1 (6 bases). The CDR3 sequence is 13 residues long. From germline, CDR1 is SGHRS and CDR2 YFSETQ. The V gene lost 3 bases and the J gene lost 2 bases, with 8 bases spanning the gap. CDR3 protein: CASSSQGNYGYTF. CDR3 in DNA: TGCGCCAGCAGCTCACAGGGAAACTATGGCTACACCTTC. Full variable domain (remainder filled in from reference TRBV5-1 and TRBJ1-2): KAGVTQTPRYLIKTRGQQVTLSCSPISGHRSVSWYQQTPGQGLQFLFEYFSETQRNKGNFPGRFSGRQFSNSRSEMNVSTLELGDSALYLCASSSQGNYGYTFGSGTRLTVV.

The count of this clone is one. CDR3 protein: CASSLGQPRGEQFF. CDR3 nucleotides: TGCGCCAGCAGCTTGGGACAGCCTAGGGGTGAGCAGTTCTTC. The chain joins TRBV5-1 to TRBJ2-1, with D possibly matching TRBD1 (5 bases). The V end was cut by 0 bases, the J end by 9 bases, with 13 bases between. Germline-derived CDR1 and CDR2 are SGHRS and YFSETQ. The CDR3 sequence is 14 residues long.

This clone was recorded only once. CDR3 region: CASSLTNTGELFF. In DNA, the CDR3 is TGTGCCAGCAGCCTCACAAACACCGGGGAGCTGTTTTTT. The rearrangement joins TRBV5-4 to TRBJ2-2; D is unresolved. Trimming cost V 4 bases and J 2 bases, with 6 bases left between them. Germline CDR1 reads SGHNT; CDR2 reads YYREEE (reference sequence). CDR3 length: 13 amino acids. The entire variable domain, with the rest obtained from reference TRBV5-4 and TRBJ2-2, is as follows: ETGVTQSPTHLIKTRGQQVTLRCSSQSGHNTVSWYQQALGQGPQFIFQYYREEENGRGNFPPRFSGLQFPNYSSELNVNALELDDSALYLCASSLTNTGELFFGEGSRLTVL.

A few counts support this clone. The gene calls are TRBV6-6 and TRBJ2-5; 9 bases line up with TRBD1. This CDR3 is built from 16 residues. The germline V gene has CDR1 MNHNY and CDR2 SVGAGI (reference sequence). V lost 6 bases to trimming and J lost 5 bases; unmatched junction nucleotides: 13. The CDR3, as DNA: TGTGCCAGCAGCCAATGGGGGACAGGGTCCAGGGAGACCCAGTACTTC. This sequence encodes CASSQWGTGSRETQYF.

CDR3 protein: CASSPSMGSDTQYF. The CDR3 nucleotides read TGTGCCAGCTCACCAAGTATGGGCTCAGATACGCAGTATTTT. V and J are TRBV18 and TRBJ2-3; no definite D call. The V gene's germline CDR1 is KGHSH and CDR2 LQKENI. V lost 2 bases and J 4 bases, leaving 10 bases between the germline ends. CDR3 size: 14 residues.

The V call is TRBV6-1, the J call TRBJ1-5; D remains unclear. V shed 0 bases and J shed 11 bases, with 14 bases lying between them. The germline CDR1 and CDR2 sequences are MNHNS and SASEGT. The CDR3 has 14 residues. CDR3 loop: CASSEAPGREAQHF. The CDR3 DNA sequence: TGTGCCAGCAGTGAAGCGCCAGGCCGTGAAGCCCAGCATTTT.

The rearrangement joins TRBV9 to TRBJ2-1; D is possibly TRBD2 (5 bases). V was trimmed by 1 base and J by 0 bases, leaving 8 bases between them. Germline CDR1 and CDR2: SGDLS and YYNGEE. The CDR3 is made up of 15 amino acids. The CDR3 region is CASSVRRDSYNEQFF. The CDR3 nucleotides are TGTGCCAGCAGCGTACGCCGGGACTCCTACAATGAGCAGTTCTTC.

The chain recombines TRBV18 with TRBJ2-2; TRBD1 agrees at 8 bases. This CDR3 is built from 15 residues. Germline V gene sequence: CDR1 KGHSH, CDR2 LQKENI. The V and J ends lost 8 bases and 0 bases, in that order; junction bases with no gene match: 5. The DNA of the CDR3 is TGTGCCAGCCTACTACAGGGGGCGAACACCGGGGAGCTGTTTTTT. It specifies CASLLQGANTGELFF.

The chain recombines TRBV2 with TRBJ2-7; TRBD1 aligns across 10 bases. Germline values: CDR1 SNHLY, CDR2 FYNNEI. CDR3 length: 20 amino acids. V lost 8 bases to trimming and J lost 0 bases; unmatched junction nucleotides: 22. In DNA, the CDR3 is TGTGCCAGCCGCAGCGGACAGGGGGGACAGGGGCCAAAAAGCTCCTACGAGCAGTACTTC. It encodes CASRSGQGGQGPKSSYEQYF. The variable domain in full, with the rest retrieved from reference TRBV2 and TRBJ2-7, is EPEVTQTPSHQVTQMGQEVILRCVPISNHLYFYWYRQILGQKVEFLVSFYNNEISEKSEIFDDQFSVERPDGSNFTLKIRSTKLEDSAMYFCASRSGQGGQGPKSSYEQYFGPGTRLTVT.

The gene calls are TRBV5-4 and TRBJ2-1; 7 bases fit TRBD1. Per germline, CDR1 SGHNT and CDR2 YYREEE (reference sequence). The CDR3 is 14 amino acids. V lost 5 bases and J lost 4; bases outside the gene matches: 6. For the CDR3, the DNA is TGTGCCAGCAGACCGGGACAGAGGTACAATGAGCAGTTCTTC. It encodes CASRPGQRYNEQFF.

V usage is TRBV28 and J usage is TRBJ1-5; the D gene is possibly TRBD1 (6 bases). The germline gives CDR1 MDHEN, CDR2 SYDVKM. V was trimmed by 7 bases and J by 2 bases, leaving 18 bases between them. This CDR3 region has 16 residues. CDR3 protein: CASIYGGGAGNQPQHF. The CDR3 bases are TGTGCCAGCATCTACGGTGGGGGCGCGGGCAATCAGCCCCAGCATTTT.

This rearrangement joins TRBV29-1 to TRBJ2-4; 10 bases align to TRBD2. This CDR3 has 17 amino acids. The V gene's germline CDR1 is SQVTM and CDR2 ANQGSEA. V shed 8 bases, J shed 3 bases, and the junction held 16 bases outside the gene matches. The CDR3, as DNA: TGCAGCTTCTCAGGGGATCTAGCGGGAGCAGGCAAAAACATTCAGTACTTC. It specifies CSFSGDLAGAGKNIQYF.